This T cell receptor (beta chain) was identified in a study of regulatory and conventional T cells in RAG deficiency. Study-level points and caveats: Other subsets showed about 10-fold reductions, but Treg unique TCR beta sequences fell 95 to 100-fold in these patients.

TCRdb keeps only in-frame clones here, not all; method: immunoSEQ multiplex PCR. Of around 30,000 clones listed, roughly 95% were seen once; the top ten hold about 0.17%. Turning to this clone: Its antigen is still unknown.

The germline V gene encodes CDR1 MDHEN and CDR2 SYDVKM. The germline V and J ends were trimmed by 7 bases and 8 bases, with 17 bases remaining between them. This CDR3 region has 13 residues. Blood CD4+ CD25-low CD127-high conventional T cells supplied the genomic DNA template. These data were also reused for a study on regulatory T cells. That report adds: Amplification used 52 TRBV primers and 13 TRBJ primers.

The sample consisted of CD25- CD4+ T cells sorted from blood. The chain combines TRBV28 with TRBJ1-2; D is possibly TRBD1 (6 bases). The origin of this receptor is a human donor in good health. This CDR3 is CASTMGGARGYTF. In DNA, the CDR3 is TGTGCCAGCACCATGGGGGGGGCCAGGGGCTACACCTTC.